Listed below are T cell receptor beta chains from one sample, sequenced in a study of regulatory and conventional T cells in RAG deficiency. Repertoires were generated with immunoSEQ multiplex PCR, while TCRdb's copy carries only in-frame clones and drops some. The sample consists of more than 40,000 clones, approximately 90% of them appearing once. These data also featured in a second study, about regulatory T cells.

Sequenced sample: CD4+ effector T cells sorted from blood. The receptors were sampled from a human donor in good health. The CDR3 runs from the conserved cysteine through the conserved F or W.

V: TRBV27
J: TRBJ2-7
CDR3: CASSRLRGASEQYF

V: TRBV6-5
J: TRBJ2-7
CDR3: CASRTGPYEQYF

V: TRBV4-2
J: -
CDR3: CASSQDQGTSGYEQYF

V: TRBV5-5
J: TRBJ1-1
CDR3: CASSPEGGTANTEAFF

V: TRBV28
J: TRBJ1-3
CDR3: CASSFTASGNTIYF

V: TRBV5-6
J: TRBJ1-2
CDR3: CASSFTGNGYTF

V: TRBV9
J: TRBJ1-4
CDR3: CASSVGLRTFNEKLFF

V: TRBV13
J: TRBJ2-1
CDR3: CASSLVRTSGDYNEQFF

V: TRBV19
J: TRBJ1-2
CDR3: CASRTGGSFGYGYTF

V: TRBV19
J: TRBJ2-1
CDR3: CASNKGVVGNEQFF

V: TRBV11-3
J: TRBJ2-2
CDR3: CASSSSSGAPNTGELFF

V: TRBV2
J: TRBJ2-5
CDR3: CASSSGTSGRVYQETQYF

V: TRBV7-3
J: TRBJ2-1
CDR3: CASSLTSSGRNEQFF

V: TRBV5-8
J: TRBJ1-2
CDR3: CASSLDNRSYGYTF

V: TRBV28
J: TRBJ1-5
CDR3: CASSRTGPNQPQHF

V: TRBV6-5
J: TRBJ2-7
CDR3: CASSATWPSSYEQYF

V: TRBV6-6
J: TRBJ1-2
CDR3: CASSYLSRANYGYTF

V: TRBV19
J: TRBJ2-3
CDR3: CASSNPGTDTQYF

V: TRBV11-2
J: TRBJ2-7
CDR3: CASSLGGRAYEQYF

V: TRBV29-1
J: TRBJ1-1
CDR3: CSVQGRMNTEAFF

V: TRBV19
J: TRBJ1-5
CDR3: CASSKKEDQPQHF

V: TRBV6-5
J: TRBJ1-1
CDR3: CASRGVNTEAFF

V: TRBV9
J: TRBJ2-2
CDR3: CASSANSYTGELFF

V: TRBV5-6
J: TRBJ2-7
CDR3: CASSLPQEGRNNEQYF

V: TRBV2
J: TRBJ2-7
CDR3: CASSEPDRGPYEQYF

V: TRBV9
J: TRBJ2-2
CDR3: CASSTPSGGDGELFF

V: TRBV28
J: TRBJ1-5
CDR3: CASSLSRGNQPQHF

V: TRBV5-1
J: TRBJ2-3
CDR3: CASSLLGAAARDTQYF

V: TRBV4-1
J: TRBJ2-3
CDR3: CASSPGGARDTQYF

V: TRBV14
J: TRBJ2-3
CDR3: CASSLEYRGGTDTQYF

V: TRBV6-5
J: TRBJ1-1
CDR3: CASSYGQNTEAFF

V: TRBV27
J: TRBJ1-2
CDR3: CASSLDMGTGLNGYTF

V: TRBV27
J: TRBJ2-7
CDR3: CASSTRTGTFYEQYF

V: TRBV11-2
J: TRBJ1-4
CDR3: CASSGPRGGLRANEKLFF

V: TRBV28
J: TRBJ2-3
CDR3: CASSLGFTDTQYF

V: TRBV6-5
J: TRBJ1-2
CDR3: CASSGGDRVYYGYTF

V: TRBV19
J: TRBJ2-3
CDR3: CASSLIPGALTIRGKDTQYF

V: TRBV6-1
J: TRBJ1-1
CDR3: CATWEGTEAFF

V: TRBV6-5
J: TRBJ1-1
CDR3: CASSYSLNTEAFF

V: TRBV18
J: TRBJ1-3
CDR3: CASSPGDRGSYTIYF

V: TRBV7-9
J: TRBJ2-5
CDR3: CASRGGSGEETQYF

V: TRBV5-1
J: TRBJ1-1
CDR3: CASSLPSGQTSEAFF

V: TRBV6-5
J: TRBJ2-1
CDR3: CASSYGQGLYEQFF

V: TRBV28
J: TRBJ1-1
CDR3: CASIQGGRTEAFF

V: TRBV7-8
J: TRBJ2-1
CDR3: CASSPTSSGGASYNEQFF

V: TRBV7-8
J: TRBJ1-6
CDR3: CASSLTRDTYNSPLHF

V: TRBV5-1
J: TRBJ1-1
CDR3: CASSLGTSMNTEAFF

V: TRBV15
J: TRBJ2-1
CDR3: CATSAGLAGINEQFF

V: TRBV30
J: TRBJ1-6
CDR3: CAWRENSPLHF

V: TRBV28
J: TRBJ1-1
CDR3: CASSSPAGTTEAFF

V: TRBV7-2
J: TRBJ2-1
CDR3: CASSPSAGFGFNRPDEQFF

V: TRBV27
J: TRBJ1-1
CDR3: CASSNQGAGYTEAFF